The 29 T cell receptor beta chains in this list originate from one sample, sequenced in a study of cytomegalovirus exposure and HLA in healthy donors. Amplification used 60 Vbeta primers and 13 Jbeta primers. Clones were read by immunoSEQ multiplex PCR, and TCRdb kept only the in-frame ones, dropping some. Of about 160,000 clones listed, 65% to 80% are singletons. The sample taken for sequencing was PBMCs. The receptors shown here come from a man aged 35 to 55 in good health and CMV-seronegative.

The chain combines TRBV11-2 with TRBJ2-7, with TRBD2 matching over 11 bases. Trimming removed 7 bases from V and 4 bases from J; junction bases left unmatched: 15. This CDR3 region has 17 residues. Germline V gene data show CDR1 as SGHAT and CDR2 as FQNNGV. The CDR3 nucleotides read TGTGCCAGCACCCTTGGTAGCGGGGGGGCCAATCGGTACGAGCAGTACTTC. Its protein is CASTLGSGGANRYEQYF.

This chain connects TRBV6-1 to TRBJ2-2; TRBD1 might be the D (6 bases). The germline gives CDR1 MNHNS, CDR2 SASEGT. This CDR3 region has 19 residues. Deletions cut 2 bases from V and 3 bases from J, with 22 bases between. CDR3 sequence: CASSEYLPTGTSHTGELFF. For the CDR3, the DNA is TGTGCCAGCAGTGAATACCTCCCGACAGGCACCTCTCACACCGGGGAGCTGTTTTTT.

This clone occurred a few times. This chain links TRBV7-9 with TRBJ2-1; perhaps TRBD1 as D (5 bases). V shed 5 bases and J shed 9 bases, with 11 bases lying between them. The CDR3 sequence is 12 residues long. Per germline, CDR1 SEHNR and CDR2 FQNEAQ (reference sequence). The CDR3 region has the DNA TGTGCCAGCAGCGCGCAGGGCAGTGAGCAGTTCTTC. Its protein is CASSAQGSEQFF.

The rearrangement uses TRBV11-1 and TRBJ2-3; the D gene is possibly TRBD1 (5 bases). There are 14 residues in the CDR3. Deletions cut 7 bases from V and 0 bases from J, with 11 bases between. CDR1 SGHAT and CDR2 FQDESV come from the germline V gene (reference sequence). The CDR3 region is CASTPGASTDTQYF. The CDR3 DNA sequence: TGTGCCAGCACCCCTGGGGCTAGCACAGATACGCAGTATTTT.

This clone occurred a few times. The V and J genes are TRBV11-2 and TRBJ2-7; D gene uncertain. The CDR3 is 11 residues long. Germline V gives CDR1 SGHAT, CDR2 FQNNGV. V shed 3 bases and J shed 4 bases, with 4 bases lying between them. CDR3 coding DNA: TGTGCCAGCAGCTTTTCTTACGAGCAGTACTTC. Its protein is CASSFSYEQYF.

This clone was detected once. This chain uses TRBV6-6 with TRBJ2-2; D is unresolved. Deletions cut 0 bases from V and 7 bases from J, with 9 bases between. Per the germline V gene, CDR1 is MNHNY and CDR2 is SVGAGI (reference sequence). The CDR3 has 14 amino acids. The CDR3 region has the DNA TGTGCCAGCAGTTACTCGAAACCGGTCGGGGAGCTGTTTTTT. It codes for CASSYSKPVGELFF.

This clone was picked up a small number of times. The rearrangement uses TRBV27 and TRBJ2-7, with TRBD1 identical over 9 bases. The CDR3 is made up of 14 amino acids. Unmatched junction bases numbered 4, after V lost 5 bases and J lost 2 bases. The V gene's germline CDR1 is MNHEY and CDR2 SMNVEV (reference sequence). For the CDR3, the DNA is TGTGCCAGCAGTGGACAGGGGAGCCCCTACGAGCAGTACTTC. Protein sequence: CASSGQGSPYEQYF.

This CDR3 is CASSRGPGTNEQFF. The DNA of the CDR3 is TGCGCCAGCAGCAGGGGCCCGGGGACAAATGAGCAGTTCTTC. V is TRBV5-1 and J is TRBJ2-1, with D possibly TRBD1 on 6 matching bases. The CDR3 is 14 amino acids. The germline CDR1 and CDR2 sequences are SGHRS and YFSETQ. V lost 4 bases and J lost 7, with 15 bases in between.

The rearrangement joins TRBV28 to TRBJ2-7, with no clear D. The CDR3 is 13 residues long. Germline V gene sequence: CDR1 MDHEN, CDR2 SYDVKM. Trimming took off 3 bases at V and 3 bases at J, with 9 bases between the two ends. CDR3 region: CASSLPENYEQYF. As DNA, the CDR3 is TGTGCCAGCAGTTTGCCCGAGAACTACGAGCAGTACTTC.

The V gene is TRBV27, the J gene TRBJ1-5, with 7 bases matching TRBD1. The germline gives CDR1 MNHEY, CDR2 SMNVEV (reference sequence). This CDR3 is 15 amino acids long. V trimming: 5 bases; J trimming: 0 bases; junction bases outside the gene matches: 4. The CDR3 DNA reads TGTGCCAGCAGTAACAGGGGATATAGCAATCAGCCCCAGCATTTT. It yields the protein CASSNRGYSNQPQHF.

This clone was counted a single time. The chain recombines TRBV19 with TRBJ2-4; 7 bases line up with TRBD1. J was trimmed by 5 bases and V by 4 bases; bases with no gene match: 5. CDR1 and CDR2 from the germline V gene are LNHDA and SQIVND (reference sequence). The CDR3 length is 14 residues. In DNA form, the CDR3 reads TGTGCCAGTAGTAAGGGGGCGCGGGAAAACATTCAGTACTTC. It is translated as CASSKGARENIQYF.

The V and J genes are TRBV2 and TRBJ1-2, with TRBD1 matching 8 bases. V was pared by 5 bases and J by 5 bases, with 13 bases of the junction left unmatched. The CDR3 runs 16 residues. CDR1 is SNHLY, CDR2 FYNNEI, per germline. The DNA for the CDR3 is TGTGCCAGCAGTCTTAACCCGGACAGGGAAAGGTATGGCTACACCTTC. Translated: CASSLNPDRERYGYTF. Based on the CDR3 plus reference TRBV2 and TRBJ1-2, the full variable domain is EPEVTQTPSHQVTQMGQEVILRCVPISNHLYFYWYRQILGQKVEFLVSFYNNEISEKSEIFDDQFSVERPDGSNFTLKIRSTKLEDSAMYFCASSLNPDRERYGYTFGSGTRLTVV.

This sequence joins TRBV6-6 and TRBJ2-7, with D perhaps TRBD2 (7 bases). This CDR3 region has 14 residues. CDR1 and CDR2 from the germline V gene are MNHNY and SVGAGI (reference sequence). With 6 bases removed from V and 3 bases from J, the gap between germline ends came to 15 bases. CDR3 nucleotide sequence: TGTGCCAGCAGCCGCGCGGGGGACAACTACGAGCAGTACTTC. Translating it yields CASSRAGDNYEQYF.

The chain recombines TRBV4-3 with TRBJ2-2; 10 bases fit TRBD2. The length of the CDR3 is 18 residues. Trimming cost V 0 bases and J 4 bases; bases outside gene matches: 8. Germline-derived CDR1 and CDR2 are LGHNA and YSLEER. The chain's CDR3 is CASSQDLLAGISTGELFF. The CDR3 region has the DNA TGCGCCAGCAGCCAAGATTTACTAGCGGGGATTAGCACCGGGGAGCTGTTTTTT.

This clone has only one observation. The rearrangement links TRBV28 to TRBJ1-2; TRBD1 aligns across 8 bases. The CDR3 has 16 amino acids. Germline CDR1 reads MDHEN; CDR2 reads SYDVKM. Germline trimming cut 6 bases from V and 6 bases from J; bases unmatched to any gene: 15. The CDR3 spells CASSYLQGGGGDGYTF. As DNA, the CDR3 is TGTGCCAGCAGCTACCTACAGGGGGGCGGGGGTGATGGCTACACCTTC.

In its sample, this clone was seen once. The J gene is TRBJ2-7, the V gene TRBV19; D is possibly TRBD1 (5 bases). This CDR3 contains 14 residues. Germline CDR1 is LNHDA and CDR2 is SQIVND (reference sequence). The V end lost 5 bases, the J end lost 3 bases, and 14 bases lay between the germline ends. CDR3 region: CASSWGDSDYEQYF. The CDR3 bases are TGTGCCAGTAGTTGGGGCGACTCGGACTACGAGCAGTACTTC.

This clone was counted a single time. This chain connects TRBV2 to TRBJ2-3, with D unclear. Germline V lookup: CDR1 SNHLY, CDR2 FYNNEI. The CDR3 length is 13 residues. V was shortened by 6 bases and J by 3 bases, with 10 bases between the two germline ends. For the CDR3, the DNA is TGTGCCAGCAGCCAGATTCAGACAGATACGCAGTATTTT. The encoded protein is CASSQIQTDTQYF.

The chain employs TRBV6-5 and TRBJ2-3; TRBD1 matches 7 bases. The CDR3 length is 14 residues. V shed 5 bases, J shed 2 bases, and the junction held 4 bases outside the gene matches. CDR1 is MNHEY and CDR2 is SVGAGI in the germline V gene. For the CDR3, the DNA is TGTGCCAGCAGTCGACAGGGCTCCACAGATACGCAGTATTTT. This translates into CASSRQGSTDTQYF.

This clone was found once. Sequence at one end of the junction differs from germline and may be a read error. J is TRBJ2-1 and V is TRBV12-5; 7 nucleotides match TRBD1. Looked up from germline, CDR1 is LGHNT and CDR2 is FRNRAP. The CDR3 totals 15 residues. In nucleotides, the CDR3 is TGTGCTAGTGGTTTGGGAGACCGGGACAGCGGTCCTAAGATCTTC. It yields the protein CASGLGDRDSGPKIF.

V gene TRBV2 combines with J gene TRBJ2-1; possible D gene TRBD1, 7 bases. V was pared by 5 bases and J by 5 bases, with 13 bases between. The CDR3 is 14 amino acids. CDR1 SNHLY and CDR2 FYNNEI come from the germline V gene. CDR3 DNA: TGTGCCAGCAGTCCGCCAGGGGGGCACAATGAGCAGTTCTTC. It is translated as CASSPPGGHNEQFF.

The V and J genes are TRBV5-1 and TRBJ1-4, with unresolved D. The CDR3 is 11 residues long. Looked up from germline, CDR1 is SGHRS and CDR2 is YFSETQ. Trimming shortened V by 0 bases and J by 10 bases, and 4 bases separated the two germline ends. CDR3 sequence reads: CASSLAGKLFF. The CDR3 DNA reads as TGCGCCAGCAGCTTGGCCGGAAAACTGTTTTTT.

This chain connects TRBV6-1 to TRBJ2-7; 8 nucleotides line up with TRBD1. V shed 2 bases and J 1 base; nucleotides not matched to a gene: 7. The length of the CDR3 is 16 residues. The germline gives CDR1 MNHNS, CDR2 SASEGT. CDR3 loop: CASSENLGTGSYEQYF. The CDR3 DNA reads TGTGCCAGCAGTGAAAATCTCGGGACAGGTTCCTACGAGCAGTACTTC.

The chain links TRBV9 to TRBJ2-7; 9 nucleotides align to TRBD1. The CDR3 is 15 residues long. Germline V CDR1 and CDR2: SGDLS, YYNGEE. V was clipped by 3 bases and J by 4 bases; unmatched bases: 8. The CDR3: CASSATDRGSYEQYF. The CDR3 region has the DNA TGTGCCAGCAGCGCGACGGACAGGGGATCTTACGAGCAGTACTTC.

The chain combines TRBV18 with TRBJ1-3; D remains ambiguous. The germline V gene encodes CDR1 KGHSH and CDR2 LQKENI. Trimming left V 2 bases short and J 0 bases short, with 8 bases between. The CDR3 consists of 15 residues. CDR3 region: CASSPGQDSGNTIYF. CDR3 in DNA: TGTGCCAGCTCACCAGGCCAGGACTCTGGAAACACCATATATTTT.

This clone showed up just a few times. The CDR3 reads CASLGRGANTGELFF. The CDR3 bases are TGTGCCAGCTTGGGGAGGGGCGCGAACACCGGGGAGCTGTTTTTT. The V and J genes are TRBV7-2 and TRBJ2-2, with 7 positions matching TRBD2. Trimming removed 8 bases from V and 0 bases from J; junction bases left unmatched: 6. Per germline, CDR1 SGHTA and CDR2 FQGNSA. The CDR3 has 15 amino acids.

In this sample, this clone turned up once. The chain has TRBV7-9 and TRBJ2-2; 9 bases match TRBD1. The V gene's germline CDR1 is SEHNR and CDR2 FQNEAQ (reference sequence). After removal of 3 bases from V and 7 bases from J, the junction contained 9 bases not matched to a gene. The CDR3 extends over 16 amino acids. Written as DNA, the CDR3 is TGTGCCAGCAGCTTTAAGGGCCAGACAGGGGGCGGGGAGCTGTTTTTT. The encoded protein is CASSFKGQTGGGELFF.

The chain combines TRBV7-2 with TRBJ2-3; 9 positions match TRBD1. Trimming removed 5 bases from V and 3 bases from J; junction bases left unmatched: 6. Germline V CDR1 and CDR2: SGHTA, FQGNSA. This CDR3 is 15 amino acids long. The CDR3 reads CASSLGQGRTDTQYF. CDR3 in DNA: TGTGCCAGCAGCCTAGGACAGGGGAGAACAGATACGCAGTATTTT.

The chain combines TRBV2 with TRBJ2-5; a possible D gene is TRBD1 (6 bases). The last part of the DNA fits TRBJ2-7 better; the J call may be wrong. The CDR3 consists of 14 residues. Germline CDR1 and CDR2: SNHLY and FYNNEI. CDR3 sequence reads: CASSATGTNYEQYF. The CDR3 DNA reads TGTGCCAGCAGTGCCACCGGGACAAACTACGAGCAGTACTTC.

V and J are TRBV7-9 and TRBJ1-6; maybe TRBD1 (6 bases). The V end was cut by 5 bases, the J end by 10 bases, with 9 bases between. This CDR3 comprises 12 residues. CDR1 is SEHNR, CDR2 FQNEAQ, per germline (reference sequence). CDR3 DNA sequence: TGTGCCAGCAGCGAGGGGGGGTCACCCCTCCACTTT. Translation: CASSEGGSPLHF.